The clone carrying this T cell receptor (beta chain) was seen a few times. How the authors handled the data: Nucleated cell number was recorded as an estimate derived from reference gene primer amplification. Sequenced by immunoSEQ multiplex PCR; TCRdb stores in-frame clones only, minus some. V and J calls and clone size are as listed in that table; D and trimming were resolved from the DNA. Altogether around 200,000 clones are present, approximately 87% being singletons, with the ten largest covering 2.5%. The data originate from a study of blood T cell repertoires in COVID-19. The receptor's source is a middle-aged man with active or convalescent COVID-19. Material: peripheral blood.

CDR3 coding DNA: TGTGCCATCAGTGTTAGGGGACAGGGGTCCTCCTACGAGCAGTACTTC. Protein product: CAISVRGQGSSYEQYF. This rearrangement joins TRBV10-3 to TRBJ2-7, with 10 bases aligning to TRBD1. CDR3 length equals 16 residues. Germline V gives CDR1 ENHRY, CDR2 SYGVKD. The ends lost 4 bases at V and 0 bases at J; junction bases unmatched: 6.